Listed here is a single T cell receptor (beta chain). Its antigen is undetermined. This record belongs to a study of T cell responses to AZD1222 COVID-19 vaccine. Germline-derived CDR1 and CDR2 are SGHDT and YYEEEE. Between the trimmed V and J ends, which lost 2 bases and 5 bases, there was a span of 3 bases. The CDR3 sequence is 11 residues long. TCRdb's table, derived via immunoSEQ multiplex PCR, lists solely in-frame clones and lacks some. Among approximately 100,000 clones listed, less than 90% were seen once. Findings and caveats of the study: Females outnumbered males among donors, who were mostly white British; clonal diversity was possibly underestimated. Among AZD1222 vaccinees, only 5 to 7 were seropositive at baseline.

This specimen consisted of peripheral blood, obtained on day 0 of AZD1222 vaccination. The V and J genes are TRBV5-6 and TRBJ2-3, with no clear D. This sequence was found in an adult in good health. The CDR3 spells CASSFGDTQYF. The CDR3 nucleotides read TGTGCCAGCAGCTTCGGAGATACGCAGTATTTT.